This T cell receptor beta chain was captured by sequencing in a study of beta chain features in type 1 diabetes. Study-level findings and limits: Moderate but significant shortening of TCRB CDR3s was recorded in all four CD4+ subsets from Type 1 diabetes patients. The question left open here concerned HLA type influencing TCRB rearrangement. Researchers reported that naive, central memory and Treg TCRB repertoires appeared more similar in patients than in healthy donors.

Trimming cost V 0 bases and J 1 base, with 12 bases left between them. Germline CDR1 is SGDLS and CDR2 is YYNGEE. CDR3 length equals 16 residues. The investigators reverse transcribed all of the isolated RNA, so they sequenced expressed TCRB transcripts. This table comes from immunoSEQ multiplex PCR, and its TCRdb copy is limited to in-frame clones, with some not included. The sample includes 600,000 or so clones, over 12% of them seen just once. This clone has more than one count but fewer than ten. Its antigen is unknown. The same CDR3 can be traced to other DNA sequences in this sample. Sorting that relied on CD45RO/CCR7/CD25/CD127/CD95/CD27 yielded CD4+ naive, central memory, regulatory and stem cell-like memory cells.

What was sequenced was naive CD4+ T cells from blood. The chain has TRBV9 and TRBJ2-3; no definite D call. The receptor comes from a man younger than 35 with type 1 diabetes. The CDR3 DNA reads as TGTGCCAGCAGCGTAGGTGTGGGAAGCGGCACAGATACGCAGTATTTT. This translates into CASSVGVGSGTDTQYF.